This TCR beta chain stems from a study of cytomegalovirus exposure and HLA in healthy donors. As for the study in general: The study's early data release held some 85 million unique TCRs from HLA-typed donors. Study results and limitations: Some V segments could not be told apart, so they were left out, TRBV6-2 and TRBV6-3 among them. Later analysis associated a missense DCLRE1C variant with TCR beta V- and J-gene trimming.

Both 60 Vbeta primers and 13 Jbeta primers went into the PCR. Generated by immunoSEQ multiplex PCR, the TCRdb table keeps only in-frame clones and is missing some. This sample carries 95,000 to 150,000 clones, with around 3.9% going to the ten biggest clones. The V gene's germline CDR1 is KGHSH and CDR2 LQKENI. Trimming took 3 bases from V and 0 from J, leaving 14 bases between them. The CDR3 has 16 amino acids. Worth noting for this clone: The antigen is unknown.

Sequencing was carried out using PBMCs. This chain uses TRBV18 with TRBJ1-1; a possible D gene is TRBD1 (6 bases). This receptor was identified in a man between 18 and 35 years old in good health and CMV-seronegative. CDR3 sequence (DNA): TGTGCCAGCTCACCTACAGGGTGGGGGTTGAACACTGAAGCTTTCTTT. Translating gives CASSPTGWGLNTEAFF.